This entry features one T cell receptor (beta chain) sequence. Antigen specificity is unknown. The sample is drawn from a study of cytomegalovirus exposure and HLA in healthy donors. Looking at the study overall: An earlier analysis identified under 130 million unique TCR beta sequences in about 180 million T cells. Study-wide results and caveats: High sensitivity and specificity were reportedly achieved when the classifier diagnosed cytomegalovirus status. Sequencing likely caused a cluster of highly shared sequence variants. It was 164 TCR beta chains that were listed as cytomegalovirus-associated.

PCR employed 60 Vbeta and 13 Jbeta primers. Sequencing was performed with immunoSEQ multiplex PCR; in TCRdb, only in-frame clones are kept and a portion is missing. The profile shows around 110,000 clones, 65% to 90% of them singletons. This CDR3 is 13 amino acids long. Trimming pared 5 bases from V and 7 bases from J, leaving 11 bases between. Germline V gives CDR1 SGHTA, CDR2 FQGNSA. The chain combines TRBV7-2 with TRBJ1-4, with D unresolved. The origin of this receptor is a young woman in good health and CMV-seronegative. Specimen: PBMCs. The CDR3 region has the DNA TGTGCCAGCAGCCCAGCTTCAGGTGAAAAACTGTTTTTT. Its translation is CASSPASGEKLFF.